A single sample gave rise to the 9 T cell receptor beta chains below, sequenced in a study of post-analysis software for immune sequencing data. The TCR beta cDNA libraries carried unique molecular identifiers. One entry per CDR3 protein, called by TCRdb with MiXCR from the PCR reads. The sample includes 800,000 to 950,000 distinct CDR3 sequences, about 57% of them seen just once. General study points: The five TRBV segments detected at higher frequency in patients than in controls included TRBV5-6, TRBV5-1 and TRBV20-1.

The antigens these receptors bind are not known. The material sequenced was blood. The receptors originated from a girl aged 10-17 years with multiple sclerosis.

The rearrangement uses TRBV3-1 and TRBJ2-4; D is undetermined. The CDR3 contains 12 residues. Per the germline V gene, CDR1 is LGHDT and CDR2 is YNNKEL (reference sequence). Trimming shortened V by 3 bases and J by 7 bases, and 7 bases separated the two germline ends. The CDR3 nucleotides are TGTGCCAGCAGCCAGTTGGGGAACATTCAGTACTTC. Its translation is CASSQLGNIQYF.

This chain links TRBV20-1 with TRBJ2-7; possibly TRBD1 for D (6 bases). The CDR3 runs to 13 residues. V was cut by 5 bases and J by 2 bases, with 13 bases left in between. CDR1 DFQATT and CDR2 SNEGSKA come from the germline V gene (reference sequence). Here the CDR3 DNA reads TGCAGTGCTGGAACGGACAGCACCTACGAGCAGTACTTC. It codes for CSAGTDSTYEQYF.

The CDR3 DNA sequence: TGTGCCAGCAGCTTAACCCGGGGTGGAGAGACCCAGTACTTC. Translation: CASSLTRGGETQYF. The chain combines TRBV7-9 with TRBJ2-5; D is perhaps TRBD2 (5 bases). The length of the CDR3 is 14 residues. The germline gives CDR1 SEHNR, CDR2 FQNEAQ (reference sequence). V lost 2 bases and J 4 bases, leaving 11 bases between the germline ends.

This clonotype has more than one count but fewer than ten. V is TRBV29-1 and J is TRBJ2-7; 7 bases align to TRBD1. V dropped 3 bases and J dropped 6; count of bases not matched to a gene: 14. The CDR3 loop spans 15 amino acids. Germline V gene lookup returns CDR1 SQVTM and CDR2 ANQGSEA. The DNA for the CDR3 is TGCAGCGTTGAGATGGGAGCCGGACAGGTCGGCGAGCAGTACTTC. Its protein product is CSVEMGAGQVGEQYF.

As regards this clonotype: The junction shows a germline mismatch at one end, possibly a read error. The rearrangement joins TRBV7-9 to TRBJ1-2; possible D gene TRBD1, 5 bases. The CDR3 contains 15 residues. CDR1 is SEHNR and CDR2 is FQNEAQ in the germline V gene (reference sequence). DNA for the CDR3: TGTGCCAGCAGCTTAGCATTGGATCGGGGCTATGGCGACACCTTC. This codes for CASSLALDRGYGDTF. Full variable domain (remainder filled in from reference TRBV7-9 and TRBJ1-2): DTGVSQNPRHKITKRGQNVTFRCDPISEHNRLYWYRQTLGQGPEFLTYFQNEAQLEKSRLLSDRFSAERPKGSFSTLEIQRTEQGDSAMYLCASSLALDRGYGDTFGSGTRLTVV.

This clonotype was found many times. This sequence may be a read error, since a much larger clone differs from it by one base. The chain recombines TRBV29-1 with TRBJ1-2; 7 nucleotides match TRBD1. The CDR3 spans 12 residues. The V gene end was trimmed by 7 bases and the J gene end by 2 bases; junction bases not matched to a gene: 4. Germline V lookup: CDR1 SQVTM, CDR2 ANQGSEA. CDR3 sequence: CSGSTGNYGYTF. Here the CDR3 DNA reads TGCAGCGGTTCGACAGGGAACTATGGCTACACCTTC.

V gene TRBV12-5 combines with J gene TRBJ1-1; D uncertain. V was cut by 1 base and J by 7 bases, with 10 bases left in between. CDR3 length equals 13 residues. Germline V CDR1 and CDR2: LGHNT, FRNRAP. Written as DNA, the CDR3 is TGTGCTAGTGGTTTGGACAGCGGAAATGAAGCTTTCTTT. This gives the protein CASGLDSGNEAFF.

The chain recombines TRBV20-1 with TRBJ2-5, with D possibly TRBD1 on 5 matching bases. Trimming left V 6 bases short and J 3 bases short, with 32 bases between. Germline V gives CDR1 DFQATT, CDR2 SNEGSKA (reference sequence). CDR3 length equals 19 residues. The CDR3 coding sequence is TGCAGTGCCCCGCTCCGAAACAGGCTAAGGGTCCCCTGGGAAGAGACCCAGTACTTC. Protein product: CSAPLRNRLRVPWEETQYF.

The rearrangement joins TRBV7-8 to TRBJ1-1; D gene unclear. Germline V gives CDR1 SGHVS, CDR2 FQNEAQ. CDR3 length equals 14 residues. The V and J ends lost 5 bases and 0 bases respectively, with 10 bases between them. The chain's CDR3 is CASSRGQMNTEAFF. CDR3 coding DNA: TGTGCCAGCAGCCGAGGGCAGATGAACACTGAAGCTTTCTTT. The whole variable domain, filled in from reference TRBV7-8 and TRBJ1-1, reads GAGVSQSPRYKVAKRGQDVALRCDPISGHVSLFWYQQALGQGPEFLTYFQNEAQLDKSGLPSDRFFAERPEGSVSTLKIQRTQQEDSAVYLCASSRGQMNTEAFFGQGTRLTVV.